Listed here are 30 T cell receptor beta chains from one sample, sequenced in a study of tumor-infiltrating lymphocytes in primary liver carcinoma. From approximately 490 ng total RNA, TCR beta cDNA was generated with a primer in the constant region. Each TCR beta library was derived from three nested multiplex PCR rounds that employed slightly modified ARM-PCR. Each of the first two PCR rounds ran roughly 9 cycles with TRBV1-TRBV30 forward and C-beta reverse primers. MiXCR, run by TCRdb on the multiplex PCR reads, gives a single entry per CDR3 protein. This table has some 320,000 distinct CDR3 sequences, 65% appearing once. Alongside blood RNA obtained from unsorted whole blood, germline DNA was also extracted. Material: peripheral blood. The receptors here all came from a man aged 35-49 years with primary liver carcinoma and hepatitis B virus infection.

About this clonotype: It may be a read error: a sequence one base away is much more abundant. The chain uses TRBV29-1 and TRBJ2-5, with D possibly being TRBD2 (7 bases). V lost 6 bases and J 2 bases, leaving 19 bases between the germline ends. This CDR3 contains 15 residues. From germline, CDR1 is SQVTM and CDR2 ANQGSEA. This CDR3 reads CSVLIGGGAQETQYF. CDR3 in DNA: TGCAGCGTACTGATTGGGGGGGGGGCTCAAGAGACCCAGTACTTC.

This clonotype was seen more than once but under ten times. The chain combines TRBV5-1 with TRBJ1-5; a possible D gene is TRBD1 (5 bases). The CDR3 loop spans 13 amino acids. Trimming shortened V by 5 bases and J by 7 bases, and 13 bases separated the two germline ends. Germline V gene data show CDR1 as SGHRS and CDR2 as YFSETQ. For the CDR3, the DNA is TGCGCCAGCAGAGCAGGGTCTGGACAGCCCCAGCATTTT. Translating gives CASRAGSGQPQHF.

Many counts were recorded for this clonotype. This chain uses TRBV7-9 with TRBJ1-3; D call uncertain. The germline V and J ends were trimmed by 5 bases and 2 bases, with 7 bases remaining between them. From germline, CDR1 is SEHNR and CDR2 FQNEAQ (reference sequence). This CDR3 contains 13 residues. CDR3 amino acids: CASSPNPGNTIYF. For the CDR3, the DNA is TGTGCCAGCAGCCCCAATCCTGGAAACACCATATATTTT.

This clonotype was observed many times. The chain links TRBV11-2 to TRBJ2-1; 7 bases agree with TRBD2. Germline V lookup: CDR1 SGHAT, CDR2 FQNNGV. V lost 5 bases, J lost 7 bases, and 11 bases stayed unmatched. The CDR3 sequence is 15 residues long. The CDR3 sequence is CASSIRAGRRNEQFF. The CDR3 DNA reads as TGTGCCAGCAGCATAAGAGCGGGAAGAAGGAATGAGCAGTTCTTC.

Note on this clonotype: A much larger clone is a single base away; this may be a read error. V gene TRBV6-5 combines with J gene TRBJ2-1; 7 nucleotides line up with TRBD2. The CDR3 length is 16 residues. V trimming: 5 bases; J trimming: 8 bases; junction bases outside the gene matches: 15. Germline V gene lookup returns CDR1 MNHEY and CDR2 SVGAGI. The CDR3 DNA reads TGTGCCAGCAGTCCCCTGGGCGGGAGCCTCGAAGATGAGCAGTTCTTC. Its protein product is CASSPLGGSLEDEQFF.

Worth noting for this clonotype: The CDR3 end shows no conserved phenylalanine or tryptophan, and so a read error is likely. The V and J genes are TRBV29-1 and TRBJ2-1, with 7 positions matching TRBD2. This CDR3 region has 12 residues. Trimming took 3 bases from V and 12 from J; bases not matched to a gene: 8. CDR1 is SQVTM, CDR2 ANQGSEA, per germline. Written as DNA, the CDR3 is TGCAGCGTTGAGGGGGGAGGGCGCGGGCAGTTCTTA. Protein: CSVEGGGRGQFL.

In the case of this clonotype: The junction departs from germline at one end; a sequencing error may be responsible. This sequence joins TRBV29-1 and TRBJ1-2; the D gene is possibly TRBD1 (6 bases). CDR1 is SQVTM, CDR2 ANQGSEA, per germline. This CDR3 has 12 residues. The CDR3 reads CSARDTIYGHTF. Here the CDR3 DNA reads TGCAGCGCAAGGGACACTATCTATGGCCACACCTTC.

The table lists this clonotype with many counts. The V call is TRBV6-2 or TRBV6-3, the J call TRBJ2-3; D not resolved. Germline V CDR1 and CDR2: MNHEY, SVGEGT. V was pared by 1 base and J by 2 bases, with 1 base between. The CDR3 has 12 residues. The CDR3 loop reads CASSYFTDTQYF. The CDR3 DNA reads as TGTGCCAGCAGTTACTTCACAGATACGCAGTATTTT.

This clonotype was observed many times. The genes are TRBV11-1 and TRBJ1-2; TRBD1 is a possible D gene (6 bases). Deletions cut 4 bases from V and 6 bases from J, with 18 bases between. Per germline, CDR1 SGHAT and CDR2 FQDESV (reference sequence). There are 15 residues in the CDR3. DNA of the CDR3: TGTGCCAGCAGCTACGACAGGTGGATGGGAGATGGCTACACCTTC. It yields the protein CASSYDRWMGDGYTF.

Of note for this clonotype: Just one base apart from a much larger clone, this may be a read error. This chain uses TRBV12-3 or TRBV12-4 with TRBJ2-1; 10 nucleotides line up with TRBD2. The CDR3 extends over 14 amino acids. DNA for the CDR3: TGTGCCAGCAGTCCCCGGACTAGCGGCAATGAGCGGTTCTTC. It encodes CASSPRTSGNERFF.

To note about this clonotype: Being one base from a much bigger clone, this may be a read error. The rearrangement uses TRBV4-1 and TRBJ1-5, with D unresolved. Germline values: CDR1 MGHRA, CDR2 YSYEKL. The CDR3 runs 12 residues. The CDR3: CASRQDDQPQHF. As DNA, the CDR3 is TGCGCCAGCAGGCAAGATGACCAGCCCCAGCATTTT.

This clonotype was seen ten or more times. This chain connects TRBV12-3 or TRBV12-4 to TRBJ2-7; D is unresolved. The CDR3 is 11 amino acids. The V end lost 3 bases, the J end lost 5 bases, and 5 bases lay between the germline ends. The CDR3 sequence: CASSFRDEQYF. Here the CDR3 DNA reads TGTGCCAGCAGTTTCAGAGACGAGCAGTACTTC.

Notes on this clonotype: A much larger clone is a single base away; this may be a read error. This chain joins TRBV6-1 and TRBJ1-6; D not resolved. Trimming pared 2 bases from V and 7 bases from J, leaving 3 bases between. Per germline, CDR1 MNHNS and CDR2 SASEGT. The CDR3 loop spans 12 amino acids. CDR3 bases: TGTGCCAGCAGTGAACACAATTCACCCCTCCACTTT. Protein product: CASSEHNSPLHF.

On this clonotype: At one of its ends the junction is not consistent with the germline gene, which may arise from a read error. The V call is TRBV15, the J call TRBJ2-3; D not resolved. CDR1 LNHNV and CDR2 YYDKDF come from the germline V gene (reference sequence). The CDR3 sequence is 17 residues long. CDR3: CATSAMGNWRSTDTQNF. The CDR3 DNA sequence: TGTGCCACCAGCGCGATGGGGAACTGGCGCAGCACAGATACGCAGAATTTT.

Comments on this clonotype: This may arise from a read error, as a much more abundant clone is one base away. The V call is TRBV6-1, the J call TRBJ1-2; D unresolved. Per germline, CDR1 MNHNS and CDR2 SASEGT. The CDR3 length is 12 residues. Here the CDR3 reads CANSERGPGYTF. In DNA, the CDR3 is TGTGCCAACAGTGAACGCGGGCCGGGCTACACCTTC.

Concerning this clonotype: The missing conserved phenylalanine or tryptophan at the end of this CDR3 makes a read error likely. The chain joins TRBV5-1 to TRBJ2-7, with 14 bases aligning to TRBD2. V gave up 4 bases and J gave up 6 bases; unmatched junction bases: 6. The CDR3 covers 15 residues. Germline CDR1 reads SGHRS; CDR2 reads YFSETQ. CDR3 DNA: TGCGCCAGCAGCGTGGGGACTAGCGGGAGCTCCGAGCAGTACCTC. Its translation is CASSVGTSGSSEQYL.

This clonotype occurred a few times. This sequence may be a read error, since a much larger clone differs from it by one base. The rearrangement links TRBV4-2 to TRBJ1-6; no clear D. Germline V lookup: CDR1 LGHNA, CDR2 YNFKEQ. The CDR3 has 18 residues. Written as DNA, the CDR3 is TGTGTCAGCAGCCAAGATGAATCTTTCTCCTCCTATAATTCACCCCTCCACTTT. It yields the protein CVSSQDESFSSYNSPLHF.

Comments on this clonotype: A read error may be the cause here, since a much bigger clone is one base away. The gene calls are TRBV6-5 and TRBJ2-7, with D possibly TRBD2 on 5 matching bases. The CDR3 contains 14 residues. CDR1 and CDR2 from the germline V gene are MNHEY and SVGAGI. The CDR3 region has the DNA TGTGCCAACAGTTCCCTGGGAGAGACCTACGAGCAGTACTTC. Protein: CANSSLGETYEQYF.

This rearrangement joins TRBV25-1 to TRBJ2-5; 11 nucleotides align to TRBD1. J was trimmed by 7 bases and V by 4 bases; bases with no gene match: 8. Germline loops: CDR1 MGHDK, CDR2 SYGVNS. This CDR3 region has 15 residues. The CDR3 region has the DNA TGTGCCAGCAGTGCCGGGACAGGGGGGTCGGGGACCCAGTACTTC. Its translation: CASSAGTGGSGTQYF.

The table lists this clonotype with a count of one. The chain is built from TRBV29-1 and TRBJ2-7; 7 nucleotides agree with TRBD2. The CDR3 is 16 residues long. V was clipped by 5 bases and J by 5 bases; unmatched bases: 18. Germline V gene sequence: CDR1 SQVTM, CDR2 ANQGSEA. This CDR3 reads CSVSGISGSKAHEQYF. Written as DNA, the CDR3 is TGCAGCGTTTCCGGGATTAGCGGGTCAAAAGCCCACGAGCAGTACTTC.

There are many counts of this clonotype. The V and J genes are TRBV6-6 and TRBJ1-6; D unresolved. Trimming removed 0 bases from V and 10 bases from J, with 10 bases in between. This CDR3 contains 14 residues. Per germline, CDR1 MNHNY and CDR2 SVGAGI (reference sequence). The CDR3 is CASSYSAGSSPLHF. CDR3 coding DNA: TGTGCCAGCAGTTACTCGGCAGGATCCTCACCCCTCCACTTT.

As regards this clonotype: Just one base apart from a much larger clone, this may be a read error. The J gene is TRBJ1-5, the V gene TRBV6-5, with 10 bases identical to TRBD1. CDR3 length: 14 residues. The V gene end was trimmed by 5 bases and the J gene end by 6 bases; junction bases not matched to a gene: 4. From germline, CDR1 is MNHEY and CDR2 SVGAGI. This CDR3 is CASSLGQGGQPQHF. The CDR3 region has the DNA TGTGCCAGCAGTCTCGGACAGGGGGGTCAGCCCCAGCATTTT.

Details on this clonotype: One end of the junction fails to match germline, which may point to a read error. This chain joins TRBV10-3 and TRBJ2-2; perhaps TRBD2 as D (5 bases). Per the germline V gene, CDR1 is ENHRY and CDR2 is SYGVKD. CDR3 size: 14 residues. The CDR3 reads CAIEETPNTGELFF. The CDR3 region has the DNA TGTGCCATCGAGGAGACACCAAACACCGGGGAGCTATTTTTT.

Of note for this clonotype: A read error may account for a junction end that differs from germline. DNA for the CDR3: TGTGTCAGCAGTGAGGATAGCGGGACTTACAATGAGCAGTTCTTC. Its translation is CVSSEDSGTYNEQFF. The gene calls are TRBV6-4 and TRBJ2-1; 8 nucleotides align to TRBD2. The CDR3 extends over 15 amino acids. Germline V gives CDR1 MRHNA, CDR2 SNTAGT.

Concerning this clonotype itself: A much larger clonotype is one base distant, so this may be a read error. The chain joins TRBV4-1 to TRBJ1-2; no definite D call. CDR1 MGHRA and CDR2 YSYEKL come from the germline V gene. The CDR3 has 13 amino acids. The CDR3 reads CASSQGSSYVYTF. CDR3 DNA: TGCGCCAGCAGCCAAGGCTCGTCCTATGTCTACACCTTC.

The chain combines TRBV29-1 with TRBJ2-3; 9 bases match TRBD2. CDR1 is SQVTM, CDR2 ANQGSEA, per germline. This CDR3 is 11 amino acids long. Trimming cost V 7 bases and J 11 bases; bases outside gene matches: 7. DNA of the CDR3: TGCAGCGGCTTAGCGGGAGTTATGCAGTATTTT. Residues: CSGLAGVMQYF.

The sample holds many counts of this clonotype. This rearrangement joins TRBV29-1 to TRBJ2-2, with a weak D call TRBD2 (6 bases). Trimming removed 6 bases at V and 7 bases at J, with 21 bases between. The CDR3 has 15 residues. Germline CDR1 and CDR2: SQVTM and ANQGSEA. Here the CDR3 reads CSVQWTTGGGGELFF. The CDR3 bases are TGCAGCGTCCAATGGACTACCGGAGGCGGCGGGGAGCTGTTTTTT.

Regarding this clonotype: This may arise from a read error, as a much more abundant clone is one base away. The V call is TRBV12-5, the J call TRBJ1-1; 7 positions match TRBD1. CDR1 is LGHNT and CDR2 is FRNRAP in the germline V gene. The CDR3 extends over 15 amino acids. The DNA of the CDR3 is TGTGCTAGTGGTTTGCCCGGACAGGTGAACACTGAAGTTTTCTTT. Its protein product is CASGLPGQVNTEVFF.

Concerning this clonotype: One end of the junction varies from germline; a read error may be responsible. The genes are TRBV10-2 and TRBJ2-3, with 7 bases that match TRBD2. Germline V gene sequence: CDR1 WSHSY, CDR2 SAAADI. CDR3 length: 16 residues. The CDR3 DNA sequence: TGCGCCAGCAGTGAGGGGATGATAGCGGGCACAGATACGGAGTATTTT. Translating gives CASSEGMIAGTDTEYF.

The V gene is TRBV5-1, the J gene TRBJ2-7, with a weak D call TRBD1 (5 bases). The CDR3 spans 15 residues. Germline-derived CDR1 and CDR2 are SGHRS and YFSETQ. Trimming removed 0 bases at V and 4 bases at J, with 14 bases between. DNA of the CDR3: TGCGCCAGCAGCTTGGTAGGGGTCTCCAATTACGAGCAGTACTTC. This gives the protein CASSLVGVSNYEQYF.